The 15 T cell receptor beta chains below come from one sample, sequenced in a study of control samples from healthy donors and cancer patients. Assay: immunoSEQ multiplex PCR; the TCRdb copy retains only in-frame clones and omits some. Of roughly 400,000 clones listed, over 75% were seen once; the top ten hold 5.5% to 8%. The sequencing sample was made of PBMCs. The receptors were sampled from a man in his forties or fifties with head and neck cancer.

CDR3 protein: CASSLGSRSGRSTDTQYF. The CDR3 region has the DNA TGTGCCAGCAGCTTAGGGTCAAGAAGCGGGAGGAGCACAGATACGCAGTATTTT. The chain joins TRBV11-3 to TRBJ2-3; 9 nucleotides align to TRBD2. Germline V CDR1 and CDR2: SGHNT, YENEEA. The CDR3 has 18 amino acids. The V gene end was trimmed by 1 base and the J gene end by 0 bases; junction bases not matched to a gene: 8.

The genes are TRBV9 and TRBJ1-1; 10 bases map to TRBD1. J was trimmed by 4 bases and V by 0 bases; bases with no gene match: 3. Germline assignment: CDR1 SGDLS and CDR2 YYNGEE. This CDR3 has 15 residues. The CDR3 nucleotides are TGTGCCAGCAGCGTAGAGGGGACAGGGGTCACTGAAGCTTTCTTT. Its translation: CASSVEGTGVTEAFF.

This chain uses TRBV2 with TRBJ1-2; D possibly corresponds to TRBD1 (6 bases). The germline V gene has CDR1 SNHLY and CDR2 FYNNEI. The CDR3 is made up of 14 amino acids. The ends were cut back, 6 bases at V and 4 bases at J, with 15 bases in the middle. CDR3 loop: CASRYLQGLYGYTF. CDR3 coding DNA: TGTGCCAGCAGATACCTACAGGGACTCTATGGCTACACCTTC.

The chain joins TRBV27 to TRBJ2-1; 12 bases match TRBD2. Unmatched junction bases numbered 7, after V lost 5 bases and J lost 5 bases. The CDR3 sequence is 16 residues long. Germline V gene lookup returns CDR1 MNHEY and CDR2 SMNVEV (reference sequence). Here the CDR3 reads CASSPLAGGGDNEQFF. DNA of the CDR3: TGTGCCAGCAGTCCGCTAGCGGGAGGGGGGGACAATGAGCAGTTCTTC.

The chain couples TRBV29-1 to TRBJ2-3; 7 bases line up with TRBD2. With V trimmed by 4 bases and J by 4 bases, 8 bases remained unmatched. The CDR3 has 14 amino acids. Germline V lookup: CDR1 SQVTM, CDR2 ANQGSEA. The CDR3 DNA reads TGCAGCGTTGGTGGCGGGAGTGGTGCAGATACGCAGTATTTT. It specifies CSVGGGSGADTQYF.

This clone was counted only a few times. The rearrangement joins TRBV29-1 to TRBJ2-5; D remains ambiguous. CDR1 and CDR2 (germline): SQVTM, ANQGSEA. Trimming pared 4 bases from V and 3 bases from J, leaving 9 bases between. This CDR3 has 12 amino acids. CDR3 amino acids: CSVGVGEETQYF. The CDR3 nucleotides read TGCAGCGTTGGGGTCGGCGAAGAGACCCAGTACTTC.

V is TRBV7-9 and J is TRBJ1-1; 7 bases are a match to TRBD1. Germline CDR1 is SEHNR and CDR2 is FQNEAQ (reference sequence). Germline trimming cut 5 bases from V and 7 bases from J; bases unmatched to any gene: 13. The CDR3 length is 15 residues. CDR3 DNA sequence: TGTGCCAGCAGCCCATTCCTTGGACAGGACCTTGAAGCTTTCTTT. It specifies CASSPFLGQDLEAFF.

The J gene is TRBJ2-7, the V gene TRBV27; no definite D call. The V end lost 0 bases, the J end lost 5 bases, and 8 bases lay between the germline ends. In germline, CDR1 is MNHEY, CDR2 SMNVEV (reference sequence). This CDR3 region has 13 residues. The CDR3 DNA is TGTGCCAGCAGTTTATCAGGCAGCCACGAGCAGTACTTC. It encodes CASSLSGSHEQYF.

The V call is TRBV7-3, the J call TRBJ2-2; perhaps TRBD1 as D (6 bases). Germline V CDR1 and CDR2: SGHTA, FQGTGA. Between the trimmed V and J ends, which lost 2 bases and 7 bases, there was a span of 14 bases. This CDR3 has 15 residues. The CDR3 DNA is TGTGCCAGCAGCTTACAAGGGGGATCGGGCGGGGAGCTGTTTTTT. It translates to CASSLQGGSGGELFF.

This clone was seen just once. The chain uses TRBV7-2 and TRBJ2-3, with D perhaps TRBD2 (7 bases). Germline V gives CDR1 SGHTA, CDR2 FQGNSA. Deletions cut 1 base from V and 0 bases from J, with 11 bases between. This CDR3 comprises 16 residues. In DNA, the CDR3 is TGTGCCAGCAGCTTAGGGGCGGGGGCTAGCACAGATACGCAGTATTTT. Its translation: CASSLGAGASTDTQYF. Complete variable domain (other parts from reference TRBV7-2 and TRBJ2-3): GAGVSQSPSNKVTEKGKDVELRCDPISGHTALYWYRQSLGQGLEFLIYFQGNSAPDKSGLPSDRFSAERTGGSVSTLTIQRTQQEDSAVYLCASSLGAGASTDTQYFGPGTRLTVL.

The rearrangement joins TRBV28 to TRBJ1-1; D remains ambiguous. Per the germline V gene, CDR1 is MDHEN and CDR2 is SYDVKM. The length of the CDR3 is 14 residues. Trimming took 4 bases from V and 10 from J, leaving 19 bases between them. CDR3 loop: CASSSKARAVVAFF. The CDR3 bases are TGTGCCAGCAGTTCAAAAGCGCGGGCAGTGGTAGCTTTCTTT.

The chain carries TRBV2 and TRBJ2-7; 8 bases match TRBD1. The germline CDR1 and CDR2 sequences are SNHLY and FYNNEI. CDR3 length equals 16 residues. V lost 4 bases and J lost 3; bases outside the gene matches: 11. The CDR3 DNA sequence: TGTGCCAGCAGTGGGGGGACAGGAGCATCTCTCTACGAGCAGTACTTC. This sequence encodes CASSGGTGASLYEQYF.

The rearrangement joins TRBV19 to TRBJ2-1, with D unclear. The CDR3 is made up of 14 amino acids. V was trimmed by 7 bases and J by 4 bases, leaving 14 bases between them. Per the germline V gene, CDR1 is LNHDA and CDR2 is SQIVND (reference sequence). The CDR3 DNA is TGTGCCAGTACCGGCGGAAGTGCATACAATGAGCAGTTCTTC. Its protein product is CASTGGSAYNEQFF.

The chain combines TRBV6-5 with TRBJ1-1, with a possible D match to TRBD1 (6 bases). Germline V lookup: CDR1 MNHEY, CDR2 SVGAGI. This CDR3 is 16 amino acids long. Trimming pared 2 bases from V and 2 bases from J, leaving 15 bases between. CDR3 residues: CASSYRGQLSNTEAFF. The DNA of the CDR3 is TGTGCCAGCAGTTACCGTGGACAGCTAAGTAACACTGAAGCTTTCTTT.

The rearrangement links TRBV24-1 to TRBJ2-2; 7 nucleotides align to TRBD2. The trim removed 4 bases at V and 4 bases at J, leaving 5 bases unmatched. CDR1 and CDR2 from the germline V gene are KGHDR and SFDVKD. CDR3 length: 15 residues. Written as DNA, the CDR3 is TGTGCCACCAGTGAAAGCGGGATTCTCACCGGGGAGCTGTTTTTT. Protein: CATSESGILTGELFF.